This T cell receptor (beta chain) was obtained from a study of T-cell memory formation after mild COVID-19. The study's findings and limits: CD4+ bias marked clones expanding day 15 to 37, unlike balanced contracting clones. Pre-infection memory contained some responding clones, which suggested that cross-reactive memory had joined.

In TCRdb, the 5' RACE reads were re-called with MiXCR into one record per CDR3 protein. The sample has around 130,000 distinct CDR3 sequences, about a sixth seen once. There are 15 residues in the CDR3. Germline lookup yields CDR1 SGHNT and CDR2 YYREEE (reference sequence). The V end was cut by 1 base, the J end by 6 bases, with 14 bases between. With respect to this clonotype: Its specificity is unknown.

The TCR was taken from a young man who had mild COVID-19 (a few samples of this study predate the infection). Cell type and time point are not known. Sequencing was performed on PBMCs or a T cell subset sorted from them (not recorded which). The chain uses TRBV5-4 and TRBJ2-1; D uncertain. CDR3: CASSLLGGRVNEQFF. DNA of the CDR3: TGTGCCAGCAGCTTGTTGGGTGGTAGGGTCAATGAGCAGTTCTTC.